These 14 T cell receptor beta chains were sequenced from one sample in a study of tissue T cells after allogeneic stem cell transplantation (dated by TCRdb to 2021 to 2024). Library preparation was by the immunoSEQ multiplex PCR assay. What TCRdb holds here is the immuneACCESS table cut down to in-frame rearrangements. Part of the clones is not present; checked against another copy, under half of the missing clones reflect an unresolved V gene, and the others are unexplained. The sample table contains approximately 17,000 clones; only one count was recorded for 60% to 75% of them. The top ten constitute approximately 1% of the sample. Sequencing was carried out using spleen. The receptors come from a female BALB/c mouse in good health. These mice carry the MHC haplotype H2-d.

This clone occurred a few times. Gene labels here are mouse ones. This same CDR3 is encoded by further DNA sequences in the sample. The sequenced CDR3 bases are TGTGCCAGCAGCCAAGATTCAGGCTATGAACAGTAC. Translation gives CASSQDSGYEQY. From start to end, the CDR3 is CASSQDSGYEQYF. The chain combines TRBV2 with TRBJ2-7, with unresolved D. Read data end 1 residue before the CDR3 end; the end is taken from the germline J gene. The CDR3 is made up of 13 amino acids. The V gene's germline CDR1 is LGHNA and CDR2 YSYQKL. The V end was cut by 0 bases, the J end by 3 bases, with 6 bases between.

In this sample, this clone turned up a few times. All gene names here are mouse names. This chain's CDR3 is CASSSGQGANTEVFF. The sequenced part of the CDR3 DNA is TGTGCCAGCAGCTCGGGACAGGGGGCAAACACAGAAGTCTTC. This sequence joins TRBV5 and TRBJ1-1; 11 bases align to TRBD1. The sequence runs out 1 residue before the end of the CDR3; the remainder is reconstructed from the germline J gene. After removal of 5 bases from V and 0 bases from J, the junction contained 2 bases not matched to a gene. Germline CDR1 is LGHNA and CDR2 is YNLKQL (reference sequence). CDR3 length: 15 amino acids.

Comments on this clone: Gene names follow the mouse nomenclature. The CDR3 end is not reached by the read, which stops 1 residue before it; the germline J gene fills it in. The rearrangement links TRBV16 to TRBJ2-3, with 9 bases matching TRBD2. The CDR3 spans 17 residues. V gave up 1 base and J gave up 0 bases; unmatched junction bases: 5. Germline V gene data show CDR1 as SGHSA and CDR2 as FRNQAP. The CDR3 loop is CASSLVLGGGSAETLYF. The sequenced part of the CDR3 DNA is TGTGCAAGCAGCTTAGTCCTGGGGGGGGGTAGTGCAGAAACGCTGTAT. The entire variable domain, with the rest obtained from reference TRBV16 and TRBJ2-3, is as follows: NAGVIQTPRHKVTGKGQEATLWCEPISGHSAVFWYRQTIVQGLEFLTYFRNQAPIDDSGMPKERFSAQMPNQSHSTLKIQSTQPQDSAVYLCASSLVLGGGSAETLYFGSGTRLTVL.

This clone was recorded once. Here the gene names and germline are mouse. The DNA read from the CDR3 is TGCACCTGCAGTGCACGAGACACCCAGTAC. It is translated as CTCSARDTQY. The CDR3 in its entirety is CTCSARDTQYF. V and J are TRBV1 and TRBJ2-5; D not certain. The read is 1 residue too short to cover the CDR3 end, so that end is filled in from the germline J gene. The CDR3 sequence is 11 residues long. Trimming left V 2 bases short and J 5 bases short, with 2 bases between. CDR1 is NSQYPW and CDR2 is LRSPGD in the germline V gene (reference sequence). Based on the CDR3 plus reference TRBV1 and TRBJ2-5, the full variable domain is VTLLEQNPRWRLVPRGQAVNLRCILKNSQYPWMSWYQQDLQKQLQWLFTLRSPGDKEVKSLPGADYLATRVTDTELRLQVANMSQGRTLYCTCSARDTQYFGPGTRLLVL.

A word on this clone: Mouse gene names apply. Coverage ceases 1 residue before the CDR3 finishes, and the germline J gene fills in the end. V usage is TRBV4 and J usage is TRBJ2-4; TRBD2 matches 10 bases. The trim removed 5 bases at V and 5 bases at J, leaving 4 bases unmatched. CDR3 size: 14 residues. Per germline, CDR1 LGHDT and CDR2 YNNKQL (reference sequence). The CDR3 here is CASSPGLGVNTLYF. CDR3 DNA (partial): TGTGCCAGCAGCCCCGGACTGGGGGTAAACACCTTGTAC.

This clone showed up just once. Here the gene names and germline are mouse. The read finishes 1 residue shy of the CDR3 end, and the germline J gene is used to complete it. The genes are TRBV15 and TRBJ2-1; TRBD2 aligns across 12 bases. Looked up from germline, CDR1 is SGHND and CDR2 is FRSKSL. V gave up 5 bases and J gave up 1 base; unmatched junction bases: 9. The CDR3 extends over 18 amino acids. This CDR3 reads CASSPDWGGAENYAEQFF. Partial CDR3 DNA: TGTGCCAGCAGTCCCGACTGGGGGGGCGCGGAGAACTATGCTGAGCAGTTC.

With regard to this clone: Mouse gene names and germline throughout. The CDR3 goes on 1 residue after the read ends, and that part is filled in from the germline J gene. This rearrangement joins TRBV5 to TRBJ1-4, with a weak D call TRBD1 (6 bases). Germline V CDR1 and CDR2: LGHNA, YNLKQL (reference sequence). Trimming stripped 0 bases from V and 4 bases from J, with 9 bases between. The CDR3 is 15 amino acids. CDR3 sequence: CASSQEQGDNERLFF. CDR3 bases read: TGTGCCAGCAGCCAAGAACAGGGAGACAACGAAAGATTATTT.

Details on this clone: Gene names are mouse gene names. The CDR3 end falls 1 residue outside the read, so it is completed with the germline J gene. The V gene is TRBV13-1, the J gene TRBJ2-1; 10 nucleotides align to TRBD1. With 0 bases clipped from V and 6 bases from J, the junction kept 3 bases outside the gene matches. This CDR3 has 15 residues. Germline V gene lookup returns CDR1 NSHNY and CDR2 SYGAGN. CDR3 bases read: TGTGCCAGCAGTGATGGGGACAGGGGAGGTGCTGAGCAGTTC. This gives the protein CASSDGDRGGAEQF. The entire CDR3 protein reads CASSDGDRGGAEQFF.

Concerning this clone itself: Gene names are the mouse ones. The read ends 1 residue early relative to the CDR3; the germline J gene fills the gap. The chain carries TRBV14 and TRBJ2-5; possible D gene TRBD1, 7 bases. Trimming left V 4 bases short and J 0 bases short, with 12 bases between. CDR1 is SGHDT and CDR2 is FRDEAV in the germline V gene. The length of the CDR3 is 15 residues. The chain's CDR3 is CASSLRGVNQDTQYF. CDR3 DNA (partial): TGTGCCAGCAGTCTCAGGGGGGTTAACCAAGACACCCAGTAC.

This clone was seen only a few times. Gene names refer to mouse genes. CDR3 residues: CAWSLVQYEQYF. The CDR3 DNA, read in part, is TGTGCCTGGAGTCTAGTCCAATATGAACAGTAC. This chain connects TRBV31 to TRBJ2-7; D is undetermined. The CDR3 goes on 1 residue after the read ends, and that part is filled in from the germline J gene. Per germline, CDR1 GKSSPN and CDR2 SITVG. This CDR3 comprises 12 residues. Deletions cut 0 bases from V and 4 bases from J, with 7 bases between.

A remark on this clone: All gene names here are mouse names. Coverage ceases 1 residue before the CDR3 finishes, and the germline J gene fills in the end. This chain uses TRBV31 with TRBJ1-1, with D possibly being TRBD1 (6 bases). The CDR3 has 13 residues. V lost 5 bases and J 3 bases, leaving 13 bases between the germline ends. Germline lookup yields CDR1 GKSSPN and CDR2 SITVG. The CDR3: CAWGQTGDTEVFF. The CDR3 DNA, read in part, is TGTGCCTGGGGACAGACCGGGGACACAGAAGTCTTC. The full variable domain, with the rest looked up from reference TRBV31 and TRBJ1-1, is AQTIHQWPVAEIKAVGSPLSLGCTIKGKSSPNLYWYWQATGGTLQQLFYSITVGQVESVVQLNLSASRPKDDQFILSTEKLLLSHSGFYLCAWGQTGDTEVFFGKGTRLTVV.

This clone has just a few counts. The germline and genes are mouse ones. The read terminates 1 residue before the CDR3 end, so the remaining end is supplied by the germline J gene. The gene calls are TRBV13-3 and TRBJ1-2, with TRBD1 as a possible D gene (6 bases). Germline V gene data show CDR1 as NNHDY and CDR2 as SYVADS. CDR3 size: 13 residues. V was cut by 5 bases and J by 1 base, with 9 bases left in between. The CDR3 spells CASSPTGNSDYTF. The DNA read from the CDR3 is TGTGCCAGCAGCCCGACAGGAAACTCCGACTACACC.

Remarks on this clone: Mouse gene names and germline throughout. The read gets to within 1 residue of the CDR3 end, and the germline J gene fills in the rest. The chain joins TRBV2 to TRBJ1-5; no reliable D call. Trimming took off 0 bases at V and 0 bases at J, with 12 bases between the two ends. The CDR3 spans 17 residues. Germline CDR1 is LGHNA and CDR2 is YSYQKL. The part of the CDR3 DNA that was read is TGTGCCAGCAGCCAAGATAGGCAGCTCTATAACAACCAGGCTCCGCTT. It yields the protein CASSQDRQLYNNQAPL. The entire CDR3 reads CASSQDRQLYNNQAPLF. Full variable domain (missing parts from reference TRBV2 and TRBJ1-5): DPKIIQKPKYLVAVTGSEKILICEQYLGHNAMYWYRQSAKKPLEFMFSYSYQKLMDNQTASSRFQPQSSKKNHLDLQITALKPDDSATYFCASSQDRQLYNNQAPLFGEGTRLSVL.

This clone was observed a few times. The genes and germline here are from mouse. The read ends 1 residue shy of where the CDR3 ends; the end is completed using the germline J gene. This chain links TRBV19 with TRBJ2-7, with D hard to call. Germline CDR1 and CDR2: FNHDT and SITEND (reference sequence). This CDR3 comprises 12 residues. Trimming removed 0 bases at V and 4 bases at J, with 5 bases between. The CDR3 here is CASSIGLYEQYF. The sequenced part of the CDR3 DNA is TGTGCCAGCAGTATAGGACTTTATGAACAGTAC. The full variable domain, with the rest looked up from reference TRBV19 and TRBJ2-7, is GGIITQTPKFLIGQEGQKLTLKCQQNFNHDTMYWYRQDSGKGLRLIYYSITENDLQKGDLSEGYDASREKKSSFSLTVTSAQKNEMAVFLCASSIGLYEQYFGPGTRLTVL.